This T cell receptor (beta chain) came from a study of shared clonotypes between healthy human individuals (dated by TCRdb to 2020 to 2021). Regarding the complete study: The cohort comprised two women and a few men aged 18 to 49 years. Between about 0.8 and 8.9 billion PBMCs per donor were obtained by leukapheresis. For each donor, three plates each were used for CD4 naive and CD4 memory, two plates were used for CD8 naive, and one plate was used for CD8 memory. Different laboratories and diverse techniques were used to prepare libraries and sequence TCR repertoires, to increase sequencing depth and limit assay-specific biases. The study deeply sequenced blood TCR repertoires of five healthy adults to estimate repertoire size and the extent of clonotype sharing between individuals.

The donors were healthy, HIV-negative adults with no recently reported acute infections or vaccinations. Every donor was a Caucasian adult living in Nashville, Tennessee, USA. CD4+ T cells were enriched through magnetic negative selection, after which naive cells were positively selected on CD45RA and the remaining negative fraction served as the memory subset. Blood was obtained by leukapheresis, after which PBMCs were separated by Ficoll-Histopaque density gradient centrifugation and cryopreserved in liquid nitrogen vapor phase. Purity and quantity of every magnetically sorted T cell population were checked by analytical flow cytometry. Genomic DNA was isolated from each sorted fraction and quantified by UV absorbance on a Nanodrop 2000c. Using the deep immunoSEQ assay, multiplex PCR amplified TCR CDR3 regions from genomic DNA. For each cell subset, the extracted genomic DNA was distributed evenly across all wells of several immunoSEQ 96-well plates, and each plate served as one replicate. For sorted subsets, each replicate PCR was loaded with approximately 0.2 ug genomic DNA, equivalent to approximately 33,000 T cell genomes. Purified libraries were quantified with a Qubit 3.0 fluorometer, sized on a Bioanalyzer 2100, and re-quantified with the KAPA Library Quantification kit. Each immunoSEQ 96-well plate was sequenced on its own single-read 150-cycle Illumina NextSeq 550 flow cell. The authors processed their data as follows. The immunoSEQ output contained only junctional sequences without quality scores, so filtering could not match that applied to full-length reads. To assign V/J genes and CDR3, sequences were annotated against IMGT germline references using PyIR, a Python wrapper for IgBLAST v1.9. Reads were filtered out if the reads had weak V/J assignments (E-value above 1e-6), no CDR3, stop codons, out-of-frame junctions, or ambiguous translated residues. A V3J clonotype was defined by an identical inferred V gene, J gene, and CDR3 amino acid sequence. The percentage overlap between two repertoires was calculated by dividing the number of shared unique clonotypes by the size of the smaller repertoire. Richness of each repertoire was evaluated using RTK rarefaction, the Chao1 estimator, and Recon v2.1 estimates of unobserved clonotypes. Generation probabilities for all TCRbeta clonotypes obtained by the gDNA method from a few donors were computed using OLGA. This immuneACCESS table, as held by TCRdb, lists in-frame sequences with V and J called but not all clones. Of the missing ones, under half trace to an unresolved V gene in checked studies; the others have no known cause. D and trimming come from the DNA, and the V and J calls and clone size come from that table. The sample profile shows fewer than 1.8 million clones; about 98.5% of them were found once. Approximately 0.38% of the sample is in the top ten clones.

At the junction V is shortened by 4 bases and J by 2 bases; bases outside the gene matches: 3. The germline V gene encodes CDR1 LNHDA and CDR2 SQIVND (reference sequence). The CDR3 goes from the cysteine to the phenylalanine over 14 residues. CDR3 DNA only is kept here, 42 bases in frame from base 1. Concerning this clone: Its antigen is unknown. Base qualities are missing; no much larger clone stands one base away.

Findings and caveats that apply to the study as a whole: Even with the large sequencing depth, rarefaction of the sorted-subset datasets indicated that sequencing was incomplete. Pairwise subsampling led to the expectation that sequencing depth would affect the degree of clonotype sharing among donors. Sampling was restricted to blood, and TCR repertoires in tissues likely differ from the TCR repertoires found in blood. Across a few donors, about 5.2% of naive CD4, 3% to 4% of naive CD8, approximately 2.5% of memory CD4, and approximately 0.42% of memory CD8 clonotypes were shared. The genetic and exposure-history diversity represented was limited by the small number of donors. Naive subsets generally had larger estimated clonotype richness than memory subsets. Compared with non-shared clonotypes, clonotypes shared by all four sorted-subset donors had higher generation probabilities.

The sequencing input was naive CD4+ T cells sorted from blood. The sample's cell subset or site label is to be understood as: CD45RA+ positively selected. The TCR was taken from a man aged 25-45 years in good health. The sequence joins TRBV19 to TRBJ2-3, and 7 bases in between align with TRBD1. The DNA is as follows: TGTGCCAGTAGTAGAGGGACAGTCACAGATACGCAGTATTTT. Its coded protein is CASSRGTVTDTQYF.